This TCR beta chain emerged from a study of blood T cell repertoires in COVID-19. Profiled with immunoSEQ multiplex PCR; TCRdb holds only in-frame clones, not every one. Counted here are approximately 110,000 clones, 85% occurring once; the ten biggest clones make up less than 15%. About this clone itself: The sample has other DNA sequences that encode this CDR3 too.

Deletions cut 5 bases from V and 5 bases from J, with 14 bases between. CDR1 and CDR2 (germline): SGHTA, FQGNSA. CDR3 size: 14 residues. The rearrangement links TRBV7-2 to TRBJ2-3, with a tentative D call TRBD2 (6 bases). This clonotype originated in a human donor in a cohort sampled during active COVID-19. The sample comprised peripheral blood. CDR3 loop: CASSLGGVGDTQYF. In nucleotides, the CDR3 is TGTGCCAGCAGCCTGGGCGGGGTGGGAGATACGCAGTATTTT.